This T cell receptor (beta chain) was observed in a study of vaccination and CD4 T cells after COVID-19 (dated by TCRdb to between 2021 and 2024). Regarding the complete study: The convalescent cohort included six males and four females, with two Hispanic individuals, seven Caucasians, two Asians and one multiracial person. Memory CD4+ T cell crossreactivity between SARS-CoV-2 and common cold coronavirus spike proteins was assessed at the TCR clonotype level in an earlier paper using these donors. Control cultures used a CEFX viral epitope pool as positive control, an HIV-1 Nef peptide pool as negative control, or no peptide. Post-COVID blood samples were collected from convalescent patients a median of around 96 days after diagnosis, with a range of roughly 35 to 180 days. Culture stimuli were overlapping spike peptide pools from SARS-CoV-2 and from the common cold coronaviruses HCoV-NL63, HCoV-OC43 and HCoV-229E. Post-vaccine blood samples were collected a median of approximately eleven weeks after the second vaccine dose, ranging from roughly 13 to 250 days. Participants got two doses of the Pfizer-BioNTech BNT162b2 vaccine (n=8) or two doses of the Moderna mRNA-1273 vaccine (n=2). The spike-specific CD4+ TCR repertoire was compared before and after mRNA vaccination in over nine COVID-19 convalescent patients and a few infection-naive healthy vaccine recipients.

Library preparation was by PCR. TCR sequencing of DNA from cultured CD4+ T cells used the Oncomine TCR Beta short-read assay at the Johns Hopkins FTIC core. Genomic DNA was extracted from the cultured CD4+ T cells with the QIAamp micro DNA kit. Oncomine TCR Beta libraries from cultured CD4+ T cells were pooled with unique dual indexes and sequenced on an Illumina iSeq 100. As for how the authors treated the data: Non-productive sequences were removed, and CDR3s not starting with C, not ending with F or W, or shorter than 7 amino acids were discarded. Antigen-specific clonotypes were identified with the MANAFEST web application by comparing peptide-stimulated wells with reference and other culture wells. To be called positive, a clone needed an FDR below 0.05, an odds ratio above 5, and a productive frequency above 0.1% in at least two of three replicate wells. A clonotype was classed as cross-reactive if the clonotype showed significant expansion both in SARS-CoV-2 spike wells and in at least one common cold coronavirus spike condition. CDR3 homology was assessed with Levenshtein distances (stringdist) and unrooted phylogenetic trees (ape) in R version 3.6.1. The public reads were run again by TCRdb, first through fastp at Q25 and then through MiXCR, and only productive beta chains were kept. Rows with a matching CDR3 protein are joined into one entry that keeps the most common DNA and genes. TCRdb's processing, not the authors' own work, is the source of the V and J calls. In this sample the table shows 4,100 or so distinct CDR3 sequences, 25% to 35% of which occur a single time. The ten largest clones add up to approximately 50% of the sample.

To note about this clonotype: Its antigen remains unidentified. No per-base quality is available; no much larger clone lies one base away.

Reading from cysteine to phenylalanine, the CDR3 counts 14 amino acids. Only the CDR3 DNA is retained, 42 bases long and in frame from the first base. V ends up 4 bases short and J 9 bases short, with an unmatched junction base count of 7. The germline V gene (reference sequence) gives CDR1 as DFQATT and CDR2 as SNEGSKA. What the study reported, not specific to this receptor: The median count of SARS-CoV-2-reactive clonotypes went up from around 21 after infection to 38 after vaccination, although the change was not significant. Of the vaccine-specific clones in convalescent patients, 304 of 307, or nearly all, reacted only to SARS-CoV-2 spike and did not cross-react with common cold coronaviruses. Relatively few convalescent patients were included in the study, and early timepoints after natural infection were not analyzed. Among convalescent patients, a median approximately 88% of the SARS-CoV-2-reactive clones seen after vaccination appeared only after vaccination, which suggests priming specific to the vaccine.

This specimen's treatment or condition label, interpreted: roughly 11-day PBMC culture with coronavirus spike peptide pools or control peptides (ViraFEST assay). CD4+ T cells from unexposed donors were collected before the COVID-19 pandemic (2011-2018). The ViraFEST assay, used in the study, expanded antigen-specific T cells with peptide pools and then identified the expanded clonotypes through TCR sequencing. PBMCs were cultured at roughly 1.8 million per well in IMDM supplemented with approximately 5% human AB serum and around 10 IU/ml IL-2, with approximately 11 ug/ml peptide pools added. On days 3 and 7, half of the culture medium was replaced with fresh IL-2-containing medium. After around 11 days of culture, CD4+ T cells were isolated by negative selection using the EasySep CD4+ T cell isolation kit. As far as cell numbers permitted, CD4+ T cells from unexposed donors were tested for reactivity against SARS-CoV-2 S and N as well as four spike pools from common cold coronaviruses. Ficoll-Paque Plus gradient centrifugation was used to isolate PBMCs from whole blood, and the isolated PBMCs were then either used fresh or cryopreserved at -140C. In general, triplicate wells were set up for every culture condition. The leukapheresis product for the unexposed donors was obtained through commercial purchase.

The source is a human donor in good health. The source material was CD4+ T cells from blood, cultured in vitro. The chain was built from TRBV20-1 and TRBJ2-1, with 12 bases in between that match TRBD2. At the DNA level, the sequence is TGCAGTGCTACCGGGACTAGCGGGTCTAGTGAGCAGTTCTTC. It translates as CSATGTSGSSEQFF.